The clone carrying this TCR beta chain was seen repeatedly, ten times or more. The antigen is undetermined. Thyroid surgery took place with no prior treatment in any patient. Per the original data handling: To classify distant metastasis in papillary thyroid cancer, a model was built from CDR3 differences across clinicopathological groups. Using MiXCR, TCRdb re-called clones from the PCR reads. It is TCRdb's table, rather than the study itself, that gives the V and J calls and clone size. This sample has roughly 89,000 clones, with roughly an eighth found just once. This record belongs to a study of metastatic and nonmetastatic thyroid tumors. Study context: Peripheral blood and tumor or nodule samples from malignant and benign thyroid patients were compared.

Study results and caveats: The reported finding was significantly higher TCR beta diversity in malignant thyroid tumors relative to benign nodules, in blood and tumor.

V lost 4 bases and J 5 bases, leaving 18 bases between the germline ends. The CDR3 extends over 15 amino acids. The germline gives CDR1 SGHDN, CDR2 FVKESK. V is TRBV14 and J is TRBJ2-7, with D perhaps assigned TRBD1 or TRBD2 (6 bases each). Sequenced: tumor tissue. This TCR derives from a female donor with papillary thyroid cancer or a benign thyroid nodule (not recorded which). Some clones in this sample may be carry-over from other donors' samples. This CDR3 reads CASSPRDRRADEQYF. Written as DNA, the CDR3 is TGTGCCAGCAGCCCACGCGACAGGAGGGCCGACGAGCAGTACTTC.